The 25 T cell receptor beta chains reported below all come from one sample, sequenced in a study of cytomegalovirus exposure and HLA in healthy donors. Primers for the PCR totalled 60 Vbeta and 13 Jbeta. The table came from immunoSEQ multiplex PCR; TCRdb's copy has only in-frame clones and leaves some out. The sample has about 120,000 clones, roughly 69% seen once. Sample: PBMCs. These receptors came from a human donor in good health.

This chain uses TRBV6-6 with TRBJ1-3; TRBD1 is a possible D gene (6 bases). The germline V and J ends were trimmed by 7 bases and 0 bases, with 10 bases remaining between them. Germline-derived CDR1 and CDR2 are MNHNY and SVGAGI (reference sequence). The CDR3 is made up of 14 amino acids. For the CDR3, the DNA is TGTGCCAGCAAATTGACAGGCTCTGGAAACACCATATATTTT. Protein sequence: CASKLTGSGNTIYF.

The rearrangement uses TRBV7-9 and TRBJ1-1; 10 bases match TRBD1. V lost 5 bases to trimming and J lost 7 bases; unmatched junction nucleotides: 4. CDR3 size: 13 residues. CDR1 SEHNR and CDR2 FQNEAQ come from the germline V gene (reference sequence). CDR3 protein: CASSKRTGGEAFF. For the CDR3, the DNA is TGTGCCAGCAGCAAACGGACAGGGGGTGAAGCTTTCTTT.

The DNA of the CDR3 is TGTGCCAGCAGCTCGAATAATGCAGGTCCTCATCATTTT. Its translation: CASSSNNAGPHHF. The chain is built from TRBV7-2 and TRBJ1-5; the D is unclear. This CDR3 region has 13 residues. Germline V gene sequence: CDR1 SGHTA, CDR2 FQGNSA. Trimming stripped 4 bases from V and 16 bases from J, with 20 bases between.

Points on this clone: The germline gene is not matched at one end of the junction; a read error may be the cause. This rearrangement joins TRBV7-9 to TRBJ2-7; 7 nucleotides line up with TRBD2. The CDR3 consists of 17 residues. Germline V CDR1 and CDR2: SEHNR, FQNEAQ (reference sequence). CDR3 DNA: TGTTCCAGCAGCCCCTCCCCTAGCGGAATGGGTTGGTACGAGCAGTACTTC. Protein sequence: CSSSPSPSGMGWYEQYF.

The table lists this clone with a few counts. The CDR3 nucleotides are TGTGCCAGCAGCCTGGACGGGACAGCTAGGCGGGCCGGGGAGCTGTTTTTT. This encodes CASSLDGTARRAGELFF. The genes are TRBV5-6 and TRBJ2-2; 7 nucleotides agree with TRBD1. From germline, CDR1 is SGHDT and CDR2 YYEEEE. This CDR3 is 17 amino acids long. The V segment lost 4 bases and the J segment 6 bases; nucleotides outside the gene matches: 15.

The rearrangement links TRBV28 to TRBJ1-5; 9 nucleotides line up with TRBD1. Germline trimming cut 5 bases from V and 2 bases from J; bases unmatched to any gene: 4. The CDR3 loop spans 15 amino acids. The germline CDR1 and CDR2 sequences are MDHEN and SYDVKM. CDR3: CASSTWTGGNQPQHF. CDR3 DNA: TGTGCCAGCAGTACCTGGACAGGGGGCAATCAGCCCCAGCATTTT.

The V and J genes are TRBV2 and TRBJ2-4, with 9 bases lining up with TRBD1. This CDR3 is built from 15 residues. V gave up 3 bases and J gave up 6 bases; unmatched junction bases: 6. Germline CDR1 SNHLY, CDR2 FYNNEI. The chain's CDR3 is CASSEDRGAGNIQYF. DNA for the CDR3: TGTGCCAGCAGTGAGGACAGGGGAGCGGGAAACATTCAGTACTTC.

In this sample, this clone turned up a few times. The chain combines TRBV27 with TRBJ2-2; D remains unclear. The germline V and J ends were trimmed by 4 bases and 0 bases, with 6 bases remaining between them. CDR1 MNHEY and CDR2 SMNVEV come from the germline V gene (reference sequence). This CDR3 contains 14 residues. The CDR3 DNA reads TGTGCCAGCAGTTGGCAGTCGAACACCGGGGAGCTGTTTTTT. As protein: CASSWQSNTGELFF.

The rearrangement links TRBV30 to TRBJ2-2; 9 bases map to TRBD1. The CDR3 has 15 amino acids. Unmatched junction bases numbered 5, after V lost 2 bases and J lost 4 bases. Per the germline V gene, CDR1 is GTSNPN and CDR2 is SVGIG (reference sequence). DNA of the CDR3: TGTGCCTGGAGTCTGACAGGGGGTAGCACCGGGGAGCTGTTTTTT. Translated: CAWSLTGGSTGELFF.

The gene calls are TRBV28 and TRBJ2-7; maybe TRBD2 (6 bases). V lost 3 bases, J lost 9 bases, and 9 bases lay in between. Germline values: CDR1 MDHEN, CDR2 SYDVKM. The CDR3 spans 11 residues. CDR3: CASSFGEVQYF. The CDR3, as DNA: TGTGCCAGCAGTTTTGGGGAGGTGCAGTACTTC.

This clone was seen only a few times. The chain is built from TRBV6-4 and TRBJ2-3, with 7 positions matching TRBD2. Unmatched junction bases numbered 12, after V lost 6 bases and J lost 0 bases. The length of the CDR3 is 17 residues. Germline CDR1 is MRHNA and CDR2 is SNTAGT. The DNA for the CDR3 is TGTGCCAGCAGCCCACGCCCGCTAGCGGCTAGCACAGATACGCAGTATTTT. This gives the protein CASSPRPLAASTDTQYF.

V and J are TRBV27 and TRBJ1-5; 7 bases map to TRBD1. This CDR3 has 14 amino acids. J was trimmed by 7 bases and V by 5 bases; bases with no gene match: 8. CDR1 is MNHEY and CDR2 is SMNVEV in the germline V gene (reference sequence). The CDR3 reads CASSERQGHQPQHF. Here the CDR3 DNA reads TGTGCCAGCAGTGAACGACAGGGACACCAGCCCCAGCATTTT.

The chain couples TRBV28 to TRBJ1-5; 8 bases align to TRBD1. CDR1 and CDR2 (germline): MDHEN, SYDVKM. The length of the CDR3 is 15 residues. The V segment lost 5 bases and the J segment 7 bases; nucleotides outside the gene matches: 10. The CDR3, as DNA: TGTGCCAGCAGTACACCTGACAGGGGAGGCCAGCCCCAGCATTTT. Its translation is CASSTPDRGGQPQHF.

This clone was picked up one time. The CDR3 DNA follows: TGTGCCAGCAGCTTAGGGGTCATTGATGGGCTACGCCACGACAATGAGCAGTTCTTC. The encoded protein is CASSLGVIDGLRHDNEQFF. The rearrangement uses TRBV7-9 and TRBJ2-1, with D uncertain. The CDR3 has 19 residues. Germline V CDR1 and CDR2: SEHNR, FQNEAQ (reference sequence). Trimming took 1 base from V and 5 from J, leaving 24 bases between them.

The V gene is TRBV7-9, the J gene TRBJ1-1; no clear D. With 5 bases removed from V and 0 bases from J, the gap between germline ends came to 19 bases. Germline V CDR1 and CDR2: SEHNR, FQNEAQ (reference sequence). This CDR3 comprises 17 residues. The DNA of the CDR3 is TGTGCCAGCAGCCCTCGCAGAGAGGCTTCCATGAACACTGAAGCTTTCTTT. Translated: CASSPRREASMNTEAFF.

The chain recombines TRBV2 with TRBJ2-7; 7 bases align to TRBD2. The CDR3 contains 14 residues. Germline V gives CDR1 SNHLY, CDR2 FYNNEI. J lost 1 base, V lost 5 bases, and 5 bases had no gene match. This CDR3 reads CASSQTSASYEQYF. The CDR3 DNA reads TGTGCCAGCAGTCAAACTAGCGCTTCCTACGAGCAGTACTTC. Drawing the rest from reference TRBV2 and TRBJ2-7, the complete variable domain is EPEVTQTPSHQVTQMGQEVILRCVPISNHLYFYWYRQILGQKVEFLVSFYNNEISEKSEIFDDQFSVERPDGSNFTLKIRSTKLEDSAMYFCASSQTSASYEQYFGPGTRLTVT.

The V call is TRBV29-1, the J call TRBJ2-3; 7 bases fit TRBD2. Germline assignment: CDR1 SQVTM and CDR2 ANQGSEA. The V gene end was trimmed by 6 bases and the J gene end by 2 bases; junction bases not matched to a gene: 8. The CDR3 extends over 14 amino acids. CDR3 sequence: CSVGEGNPTDTQYF. CDR3 coding DNA: TGCAGCGTGGGGGAGGGGAATCCCACAGATACGCAGTATTTT.

The chain carries TRBV7-9 and TRBJ2-3; unclear D gene. Germline CDR1 and CDR2: SEHNR and FQNEAQ (reference sequence). This CDR3 has 13 residues. V was pared by 1 base and J by 6 bases, with 8 bases between. The CDR3 sequence: CASSLGIEDTQYF. The CDR3 nucleotides are TGTGCCAGCAGCTTAGGTATTGAGGATACGCAGTATTTT. The variable domain in full, with the rest retrieved from reference TRBV7-9 and TRBJ2-3, is DTGVSQNPRHKITKRGQNVTFRCDPISEHNRLYWYRQTLGQGPEFLTYFQNEAQLEKSRLLSDRFSAERPKGSFSTLEIQRTEQGDSAMYLCASSLGIEDTQYFGPGTRLTVL.

The V and J genes are TRBV2 and TRBJ2-7; D perhaps matches TRBD1 (5 bases). Deletions cut 3 bases from V and 5 bases from J, with 26 bases between. Germline V gene lookup returns CDR1 SNHLY and CDR2 FYNNEI. This CDR3 has 18 amino acids. CDR3 DNA sequence: TGTGCCAGCAGTGAGACCCCTTTTTTGGAAGGGAAAGGGGACGAGCAGTACTTC. This codes for CASSETPFLEGKGDEQYF.

The chain combines TRBV15 with TRBJ2-1, with D hard to call. This CDR3 contains 14 residues. Germline CDR1 and CDR2: LNHNV and YYDKDF (reference sequence). V lost 6 bases, J lost 7 bases, and 16 bases lay in between. This CDR3 is CATSSLVPWNEQFF. Written as DNA, the CDR3 is TGTGCCACCAGTTCATTAGTTCCGTGGAATGAGCAGTTCTTC.

There are a few counts of this clone. The chain employs TRBV6-5 and TRBJ2-1; 10 positions match TRBD1. This CDR3 contains 16 residues. The trim removed 2 bases at V and 8 bases at J, leaving 9 bases unmatched. CDR1 is MNHEY and CDR2 is SVGAGI in the germline V gene. The CDR3 region is CASSYGSTGGGHEQFF. In DNA, the CDR3 is TGTGCCAGCAGTTACGGGTCGACAGGGGGCGGCCATGAGCAGTTCTTC.

The gene calls are TRBV19 and TRBJ1-5; D unclear. Trimming cost V 4 bases and J 10 bases, with 14 bases left between them. The germline V gene has CDR1 LNHDA and CDR2 SQIVND (reference sequence). The CDR3 extends over 13 amino acids. In DNA, the CDR3 is TGTGCCAGTAGTAGGAGTGTAAGCGGACCCCAGCATTTT. Translating it yields CASSRSVSGPQHF. Full variable domain (outside the CDR3, taken from reference TRBV19 and TRBJ1-5): DGGITQSPKYLFRKEGQNVTLSCEQNLNHDAMYWYRQDPGQGLRLIYYSQIVNDFQKGDIAEGYSVSREKKESFPLTVTSAQKNPTAFYLCASSRSVSGPQHFGDGTRLSIL.

This rearrangement joins TRBV28 to TRBJ1-1; tentatively, D is TRBD1 (5 bases). CDR1 is MDHEN, CDR2 SYDVKM, per germline. This CDR3 has 13 amino acids. Trimming stripped 3 bases from V and 11 bases from J, with 16 bases between. DNA of the CDR3: TGTGCCAGCAGTTTCAGGGTTAGGGGACTGGCTTTCTTT. It is translated as CASSFRVRGLAFF.

The chain recombines TRBV13 with TRBJ2-7, with 10 nucleotides matching TRBD1. Germline assignment: CDR1 PRHDT and CDR2 FYEKMQ (reference sequence). The V gene end was trimmed by 5 bases and the J gene end by 6 bases; junction bases not matched to a gene: 13. The CDR3 is 16 residues long. CDR3 coding DNA: TGTGCCAGCAGCCAACCCTGGCCGGGACAGGGGTTCGAGCAGTACTTC. Its protein is CASSQPWPGQGFEQYF. The whole variable domain, remainder taken from reference TRBV13 and TRBJ2-7, is AAGVIQSPRHLIKEKRETATLKCYPIPRHDTVYWYQQGPGQDPQFLISFYEKMQSDKGSIPDRFSAQQFSDYHSELNMSSLELGDSALYFCASSQPWPGQGFEQYFGPGTRLTVT.

In its sample, this clone was seen a few times. This chain connects TRBV28 to TRBJ1-5; D ambiguous. Germline-derived CDR1 and CDR2 are MDHEN and SYDVKM. The CDR3 is 15 residues long. V was trimmed by 5 bases and J by 0 bases, leaving 11 bases between them. The CDR3 reads CASSPPGYSNQPQHF. The CDR3 DNA sequence: TGTGCCAGCAGTCCCCCAGGATATAGCAATCAGCCCCAGCATTTT.